The present T cell receptor beta chain was sequenced within a study of control samples from healthy donors and cancer patients. Clones were sequenced by immunoSEQ multiplex PCR, and TCRdb holds only the in-frame ones, with some missing. The sample holds around 120,000 clones, about nine tenths seen once. CDR1 and CDR2 from the germline V gene are SGHTA and FQGNSA. Trimming took 2 bases from V and 8 from J, leaving 16 bases between them. The CDR3 contains 16 residues. The sequenced material came from blood. The TCR was taken from a man in his forties or fifties in good health. The chain carries TRBV7-2 and TRBJ1-6, with unresolved D. CDR3 nucleotide sequence: TGTGCCAGCAGCTTAAGTACGACACAGTTAGATTCACCCCTCCACTTT. Protein: CASSLSTTQLDSPLHF.